The rows below give T cell receptor beta chains drawn from one sample of a study of shared clonotypes between healthy human individuals. The method was immunoSEQ multiplex PCR; TCRdb's version includes in-frame clones alone and lacks a portion of them. The sample holds millions of clones, approximately 90% seen once. Material for sequencing was naive CD4+ T cells sorted from blood. These receptors were taken from a man aged 18 to 30 in good health. Both conserved end residues are part of each CDR3. D genes are given only for firm matches. Size is stated for part of the rows, as once, few or many counts, or as a class when the clone is expanded.

J gene: TRBJ1-3; V gene: TRBV2; D gene: TRBD1; clone size: NA; CDR3 protein: CASSEQGGTGNTIYF; CDR3 DNA: TGTGCCAGCAGTGAACAGGGGGGAACTGGAAACACCATATATTTT
J gene: TRBJ2-7; V gene: TRBV2; D gene: TRBD1; clone size: NA; CDR3 protein: CASSRDRGYGEQYF; CDR3 DNA: TGTGCCAGCAGCCGGGACAGGGGGTACGGCGAGCAGTACTTC
J gene: TRBJ1-4; V gene: TRBV15; D gene: NA; clone size: NA; CDR3 protein: CATSRIGFNEKLFF; CDR3 DNA: TGTGCCACCAGCCGTATTGGATTTAATGAAAAACTGTTTTTT
J gene: TRBJ1-6; V gene: TRBV10-3; D gene: NA; clone size: NA; CDR3 protein: CAISEGSSYNSPLHF; CDR3 DNA: TGTGCCATCAGTGAAGGGAGCTCCTATAATTCACCCCTCCACTTT
J gene: TRBJ1-6; V gene: TRBV6-5; D gene: TRBD1; clone size: NA; CDR3 protein: CASSQGQSNSPLHF; CDR3 DNA: TGTGCCAGCAGCCAGGGACAGTCGAATTCACCCCTCCACTTT
J gene: TRBJ1-2; V gene: TRBV2; D gene: TRBD1; clone size: NA; CDR3 protein: CASSETGQGVYGYTF; CDR3 DNA: TGTGCCAGCAGTGAAACGGGACAGGGGGTTTATGGCTACACCTTC
J gene: TRBJ2-3; V gene: TRBV18; D gene: NA; clone size: NA; CDR3 protein: CASSPPPSVAGTDTQYF; CDR3 DNA: TGTGCCAGCTCACCACCGCCTTCTGTTGCTGGCACAGATACGCAGTATTTT
J gene: TRBJ1-2; V gene: TRBV5-1; D gene: TRBD1; clone size: once; CDR3 protein: CASSLEQGGAYGYTF; CDR3 DNA: TGCGCCAGCAGCTTGGAACAGGGGGGGGCCTATGGCTACACCTTC
J gene: TRBJ2-7; V gene: TRBV7-8; D gene: NA; clone size: NA; CDR3 protein: CASSPADYPIFF; CDR3 DNA: TGTGCCAGCAGCCCGGCGGACTATCCTATCTTCTTC
J gene: TRBJ1-6; V gene: TRBV2; D gene: TRBD1; clone size: NA; CDR3 protein: CASSVSFNRGPRNSPLHF; CDR3 DNA: TGTGCCAGCAGCGTCAGTTTTAACAGGGGGCCAAGAAATTCACCCCTCCACTTT